This T cell receptor (beta chain) emerged from a study of blood T cell repertoires in COVID-19. The overall study: Researchers got acute and convalescent COVID-19 samples from the United States, Italy and Spain. The cDNA or gDNA used as material had been derived from T cells, B-cell-depleted T cells, or PBMCs.

Methods used by the authors: Using reference gene primer amplification, nucleated cell counts were estimated. The repertoire was sequenced with immunoSEQ multiplex PCR; TCRdb's copy has only in-frame clones and lacks some. V and J calls and clone size come straight from that table; D and trimming were deduced from the DNA. Among under 130,000 clones listed, more than 75% were seen once. V was trimmed by 6 bases and J by 0 bases, leaving 24 bases between them. The V gene's germline CDR1 is MDHEN and CDR2 SYDVKM. CDR3 length: 19 amino acids. This chain links TRBV28 with TRBJ2-4; TRBD2 is a possible D gene (6 bases). Sample: peripheral blood. The origin of this receptor is a human donor in a cohort sampled during active COVID-19. The CDR3 loop reads CASRAPGGSGGLAKNIQYF. The CDR3 DNA reads TGTGCCAGCAGGGCTCCTGGGGGATCCGGGGGACTAGCCAAAAACATTCAGTACTTC.